This T cell receptor (beta chain) was found in a study of beta chain features in type 1 diabetes. Expressed TCRB transcripts got sequenced, as all isolated RNA was reverse transcribed. Profiling relied on immunoSEQ multiplex PCR, and the TCRdb table lists in-frame clones only, not all of them. This sample has approximately 470,000 clones; roughly 31% occur once, and the top ten carry almost 0.065%. This clone was seen a few times. The germline V gene has CDR1 GTSNPN and CDR2 SVGIG (reference sequence). The CDR3 spans 16 residues. V was clipped by 0 bases and J by 8 bases, with 20 bases between them. Markers CD45RO/CCR7/CD25/CD127/CD95/CD27 served to sort CD4+ naive, central memory, regulatory and stem cell-like memory cells.

The chain has TRBV30 and TRBJ1-3; a possible D gene is TRBD1 (5 bases). The receptor comes from a man between 18 and 29 years old in good health. Sequencing was carried out using naive CD4+ T cells from blood. For the CDR3, the DNA is TGTGCCTGGAGTGTAGGGTACAGCTCCTTGGGGGACACCATATATTTT. Translating gives CAWSVGYSSLGDTIYF.